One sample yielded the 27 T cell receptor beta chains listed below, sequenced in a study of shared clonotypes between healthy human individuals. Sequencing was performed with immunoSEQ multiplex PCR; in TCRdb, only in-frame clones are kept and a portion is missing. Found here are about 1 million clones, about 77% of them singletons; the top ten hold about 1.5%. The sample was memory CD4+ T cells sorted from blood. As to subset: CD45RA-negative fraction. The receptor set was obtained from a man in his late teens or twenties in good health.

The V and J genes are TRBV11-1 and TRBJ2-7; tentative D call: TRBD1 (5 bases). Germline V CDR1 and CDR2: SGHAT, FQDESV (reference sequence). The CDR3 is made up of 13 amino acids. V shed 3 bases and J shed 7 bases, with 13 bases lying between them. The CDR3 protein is CASSLRQQGEQYF. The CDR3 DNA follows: TGTGCCAGCAGCTTGCGACAGCAAGGTGAGCAGTACTTC. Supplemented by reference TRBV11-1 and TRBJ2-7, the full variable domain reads EAEVAQSPRYKITEKSQAVAFWCDPISGHATLYWYRQILGQGPELLVQFQDESVVDDSQLPKDRFSAERLKGVDSTLKIQPAELGDSAMYLCASSLRQQGEQYFGPGTRLTVT.

The CDR3 loop is CASSPMGNTGELFF. The CDR3, as DNA: TGTGCCAGCTCACCAATGGGTAACACCGGGGAGCTGTTTTTT. The chain has TRBV18 and TRBJ2-2; D is unclear. Germline V gene data show CDR1 as KGHSH and CDR2 as LQKENI. Trimming took off 2 bases at V and 2 bases at J, with 6 bases between the two ends. The CDR3 is made up of 14 amino acids.

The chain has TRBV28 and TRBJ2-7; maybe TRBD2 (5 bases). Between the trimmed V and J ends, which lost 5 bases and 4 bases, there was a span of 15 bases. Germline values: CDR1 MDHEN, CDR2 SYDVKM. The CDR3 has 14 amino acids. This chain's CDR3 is CASSESPGIYEQYF. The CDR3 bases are TGTGCCAGCAGTGAAAGTCCGGGAATTTACGAGCAGTACTTC.

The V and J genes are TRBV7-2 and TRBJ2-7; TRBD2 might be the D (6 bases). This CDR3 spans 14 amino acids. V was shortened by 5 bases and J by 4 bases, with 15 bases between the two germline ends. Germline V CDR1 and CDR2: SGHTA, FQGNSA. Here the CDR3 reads CASSLRLGGYEQYF. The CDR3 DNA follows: TGTGCCAGCAGCCTTAGACTAGGAGGATACGAGCAGTACTTC.

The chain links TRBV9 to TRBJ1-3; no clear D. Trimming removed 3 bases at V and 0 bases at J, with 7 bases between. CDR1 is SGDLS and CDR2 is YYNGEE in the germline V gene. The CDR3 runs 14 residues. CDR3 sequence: CASSDTNSGNTIYF. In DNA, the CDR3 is TGTGCCAGCAGCGATACTAACTCTGGAAACACCATATATTTT.

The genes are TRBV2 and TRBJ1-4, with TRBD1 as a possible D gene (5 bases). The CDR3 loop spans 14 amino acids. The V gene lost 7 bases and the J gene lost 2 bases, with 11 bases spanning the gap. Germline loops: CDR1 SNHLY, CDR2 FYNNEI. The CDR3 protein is CASKSPGTNEKLFF. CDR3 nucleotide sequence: TGTGCCAGCAAGTCTCCAGGGACTAATGAAAAACTGTTTTTT.

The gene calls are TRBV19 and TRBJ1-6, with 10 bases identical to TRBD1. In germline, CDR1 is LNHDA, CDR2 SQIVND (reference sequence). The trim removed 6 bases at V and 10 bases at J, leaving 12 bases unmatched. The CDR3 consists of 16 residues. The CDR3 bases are TGTGCCAGTAGGGAGTCGACAGGGGGCGAGACCTCACCCCTCCACTTT. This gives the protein CASRESTGGETSPLHF. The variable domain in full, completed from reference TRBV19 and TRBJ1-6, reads DGGITQSPKYLFRKEGQNVTLSCEQNLNHDAMYWYRQDPGQGLRLIYYSQIVNDFQKGDIAEGYSVSREKKESFPLTVTSAQKNPTAFYLCASRESTGGETSPLHFGNGTRLTVT.

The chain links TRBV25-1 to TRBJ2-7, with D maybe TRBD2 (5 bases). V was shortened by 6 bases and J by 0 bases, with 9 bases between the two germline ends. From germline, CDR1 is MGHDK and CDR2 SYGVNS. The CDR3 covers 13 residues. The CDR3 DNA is TGTGCCAGCAGGGCTGGAGGCTCCTACGAGCAGTACTTC. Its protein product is CASRAGGSYEQYF.

CDR3 coding DNA: TGTGCCAGCAGCCCAAGGGTCTTCCCCGAGGAAGCTTTCTTT. Translating it yields CASSPRVFPEEAFF. V and J are TRBV9 and TRBJ1-1, with D unresolved. The CDR3 is 14 residues long. Germline V gene sequence: CDR1 SGDLS, CDR2 YYNGEE. V gave up 4 bases and J gave up 8 bases, with 18 bases separating them.

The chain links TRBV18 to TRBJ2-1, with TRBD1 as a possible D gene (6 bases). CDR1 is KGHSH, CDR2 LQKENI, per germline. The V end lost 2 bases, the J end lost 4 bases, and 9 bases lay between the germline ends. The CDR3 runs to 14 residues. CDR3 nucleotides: TGTGCCAGCTCACCAGGGGGCGGATACAATGAGCAGTTCTTC. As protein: CASSPGGGYNEQFF.

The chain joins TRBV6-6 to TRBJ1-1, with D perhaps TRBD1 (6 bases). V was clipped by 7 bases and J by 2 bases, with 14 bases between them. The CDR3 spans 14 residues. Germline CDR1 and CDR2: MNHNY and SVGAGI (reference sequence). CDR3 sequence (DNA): TGTGCCAGCATCTACAGGGAAGGAAACACTGAAGCTTTCTTT. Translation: CASIYREGNTEAFF.

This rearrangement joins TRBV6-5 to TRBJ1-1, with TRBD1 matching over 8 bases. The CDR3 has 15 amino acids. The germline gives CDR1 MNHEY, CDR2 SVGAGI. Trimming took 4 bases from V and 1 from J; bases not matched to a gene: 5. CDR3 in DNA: TGTGCCAGCAGTTTAGGGACAGGAGCGAACACTGAAGCTTTCTTT. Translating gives CASSLGTGANTEAFF.

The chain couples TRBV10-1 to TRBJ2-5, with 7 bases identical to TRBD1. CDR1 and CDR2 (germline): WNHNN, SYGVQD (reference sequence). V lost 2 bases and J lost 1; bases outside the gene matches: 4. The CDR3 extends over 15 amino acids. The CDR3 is CASSELTGFQETQYF. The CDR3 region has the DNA TGCGCCAGCAGTGAGCTGACAGGGTTCCAAGAGACCCAGTACTTC.

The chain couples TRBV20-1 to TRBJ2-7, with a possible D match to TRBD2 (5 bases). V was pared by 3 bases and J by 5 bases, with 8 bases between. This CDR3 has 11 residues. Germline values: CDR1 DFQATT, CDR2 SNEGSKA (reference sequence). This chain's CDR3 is CSASKRDEQYF. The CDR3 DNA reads TGCAGTGCTAGTAAGAGGGACGAGCAGTACTTC.

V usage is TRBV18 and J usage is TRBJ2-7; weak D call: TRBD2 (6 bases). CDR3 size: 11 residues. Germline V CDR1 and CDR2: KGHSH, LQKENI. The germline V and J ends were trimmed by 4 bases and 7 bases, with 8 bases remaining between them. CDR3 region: CASSLRGEQYF. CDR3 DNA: TGTGCCAGCTCACTGCGGGGAGAGCAGTACTTC. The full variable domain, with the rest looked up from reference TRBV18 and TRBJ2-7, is NAGVMQNPRHLVRRRGQEARLRCSPMKGHSHVYWYRQLPEEGLKFMVYLQKENIIDESGMPKERFSAEFPKEGPSILRIQQVVRGDSAAYFCASSLRGEQYFGPGTRLTVT.

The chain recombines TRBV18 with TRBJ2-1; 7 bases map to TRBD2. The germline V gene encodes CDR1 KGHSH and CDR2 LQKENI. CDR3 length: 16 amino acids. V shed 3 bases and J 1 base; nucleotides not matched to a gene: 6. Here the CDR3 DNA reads TGTGCCAGCTCACCGCGGACTAGTTCGTCCTACAATGAGCAGTTCTTC. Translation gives CASSPRTSSSYNEQFF.

CDR3 loop: CASSLEGAPRRGYTF. Written as DNA, the CDR3 is TGTGCCAGCAGCTTAGAGGGGGCTCCCAGGCGCGGCTACACCTTC. The chain combines TRBV7-8 with TRBJ1-2; 7 positions agree with TRBD1. Germline loops: CDR1 SGHVS, CDR2 FQNEAQ. The V segment lost 1 base and the J segment 8 bases; nucleotides outside the gene matches: 10. The length of the CDR3 is 15 residues.

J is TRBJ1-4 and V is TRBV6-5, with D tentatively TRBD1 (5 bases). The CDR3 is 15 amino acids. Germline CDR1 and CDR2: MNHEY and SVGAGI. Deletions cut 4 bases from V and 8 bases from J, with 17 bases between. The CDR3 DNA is TGTGCCAGCAGTTCCCGTGACAGCGGAGTCGAAAAACTGTTTTTT. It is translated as CASSSRDSGVEKLFF.

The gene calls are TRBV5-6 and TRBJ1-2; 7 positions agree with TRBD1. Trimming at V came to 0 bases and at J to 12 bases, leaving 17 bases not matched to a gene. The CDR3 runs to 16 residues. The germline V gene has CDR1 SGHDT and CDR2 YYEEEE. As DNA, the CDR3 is TGTGCCAGCAGCTTGGGGGGAAGAGGGACAGCCATAAAGAACACCTTC. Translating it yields CASSLGGRGTAIKNTF.

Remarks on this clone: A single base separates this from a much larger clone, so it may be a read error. Written as DNA, the CDR3 is TGTGCCAGCAGCGGGAGGGGGACAGATACGCAGTATTTT. Translated: CASSGRGTDTQYF. The chain carries TRBV27 and TRBJ2-3, with 8 bases lining up with TRBD2. From germline, CDR1 is MNHEY and CDR2 SMNVEV (reference sequence). This CDR3 comprises 13 residues. With V trimmed by 6 bases and J by 3 bases, 2 bases remained unmatched.

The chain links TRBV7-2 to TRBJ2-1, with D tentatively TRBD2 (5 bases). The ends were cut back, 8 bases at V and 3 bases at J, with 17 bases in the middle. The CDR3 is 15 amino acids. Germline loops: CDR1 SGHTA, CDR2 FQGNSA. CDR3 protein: CASSQEGSRYNEQFF. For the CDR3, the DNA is TGTGCCAGCTCTCAGGAAGGGAGCCGCTACAATGAGCAGTTCTTC. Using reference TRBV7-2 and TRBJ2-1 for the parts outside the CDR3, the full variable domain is GAGVSQSPSNKVTEKGKDVELRCDPISGHTALYWYRQSLGQGLEFLIYFQGNSAPDKSGLPSDRFSAERTGGSVSTLTIQRTQQEDSAVYLCASSQEGSRYNEQFFGPGTRLTVL.

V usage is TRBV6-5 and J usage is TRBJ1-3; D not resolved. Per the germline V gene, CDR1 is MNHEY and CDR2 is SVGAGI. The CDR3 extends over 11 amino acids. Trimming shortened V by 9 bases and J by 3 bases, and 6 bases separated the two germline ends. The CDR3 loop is CASMGGNTIYF. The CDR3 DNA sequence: TGTGCCAGTATGGGTGGAAACACCATATATTTT.

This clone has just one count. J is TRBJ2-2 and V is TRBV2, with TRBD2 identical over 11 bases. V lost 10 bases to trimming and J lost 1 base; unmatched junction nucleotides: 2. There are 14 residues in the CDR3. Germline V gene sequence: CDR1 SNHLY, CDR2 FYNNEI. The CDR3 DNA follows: TGTGCCAAGGGGACTAGCGGGAACACCGGGGAGCTGTTTTTT. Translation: CAKGTSGNTGELFF.

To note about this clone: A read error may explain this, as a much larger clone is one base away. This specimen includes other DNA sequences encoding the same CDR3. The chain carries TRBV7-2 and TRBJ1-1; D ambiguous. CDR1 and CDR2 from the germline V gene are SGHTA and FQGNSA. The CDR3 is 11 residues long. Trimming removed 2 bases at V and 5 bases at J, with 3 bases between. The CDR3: CASSLLTEAFF. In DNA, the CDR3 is TGTGCCAGCAGCTTATTGACTGAAGCTTTCTTT.

The CDR3 coding sequence is TGTGCCAGCAGTTTATCGGCCAAACCCCTTGGAATACAATATGAGCAGTTCTTC. It codes for CASSLSAKPLGIQYEQFF. This chain uses TRBV27 with TRBJ2-1; the D is unclear. Germline values: CDR1 MNHEY, CDR2 SMNVEV (reference sequence). The CDR3 runs to 18 residues. Trimming took off 0 bases at V and 8 bases at J, with 23 bases between the two ends.

DNA for the CDR3: TGTGCCAGCAGCTTGTCACGGGTCGACAATGAGCAGTTCTTC. It translates to CASSLSRVDNEQFF. The rearrangement links TRBV9 to TRBJ2-1; D uncertain. This CDR3 contains 14 residues. V dropped 4 bases and J dropped 5 bases, with 13 bases sitting between them. Germline V lookup: CDR1 SGDLS, CDR2 YYNGEE.

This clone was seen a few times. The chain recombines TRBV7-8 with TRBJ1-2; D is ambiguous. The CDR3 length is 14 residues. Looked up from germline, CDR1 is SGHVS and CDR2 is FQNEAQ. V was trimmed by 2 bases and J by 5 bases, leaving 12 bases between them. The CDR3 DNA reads TGTGCCAGCAGCTTAAGCAGCGGGCCATATGGCTACACCTTC. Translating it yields CASSLSSGPYGYTF.